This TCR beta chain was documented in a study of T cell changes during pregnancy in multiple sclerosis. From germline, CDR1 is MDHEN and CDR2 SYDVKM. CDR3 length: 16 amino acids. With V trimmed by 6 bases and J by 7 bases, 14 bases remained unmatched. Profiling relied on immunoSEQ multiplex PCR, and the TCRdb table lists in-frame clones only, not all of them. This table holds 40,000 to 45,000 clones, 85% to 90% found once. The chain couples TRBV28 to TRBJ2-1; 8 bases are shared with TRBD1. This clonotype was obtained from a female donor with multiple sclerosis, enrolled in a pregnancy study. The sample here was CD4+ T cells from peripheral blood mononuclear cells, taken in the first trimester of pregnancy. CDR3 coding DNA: TGTGCCAGCAGACTCGGACAGGGCCAAGGGGATAATGAGCAGTTCTTC. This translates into CASRLGQGQGDNEQFF.